Described below is a single TCR beta chain sequence and its context. This sample was taken from a study of blood T cell repertoires in COVID-19. Study summary: Collection of acute and convalescent COVID-19 samples took place in the United States, Italy and Spain. PBMCs, B-cell-depleted T cells, or T cells provided the cDNA or gDNA that made up the material.

Per the study methods: Amplification from reference gene primers served as the basis for estimated nucleated cell counts. Profiling relied on immunoSEQ multiplex PCR, and the TCRdb table lists in-frame clones only, not all of them. V and J calls plus clone size are reproduced from that table; the DNA served to infer D and trimming. The repertoire includes tens of thousands of clones, roughly 82% of them detected once, and roughly 25% sits in the top ten. This CDR3 has 16 residues. Germline CDR1 and CDR2: LGHNA and YSLEER. Trimming at V came to 4 bases and at J to 7 bases, leaving 14 bases not matched to a gene.

The sequence was obtained from a man between 60 and 75 years old with acute or convalescent COVID-19. The chain links TRBV4-3 to TRBJ1-2; 8 bases line up with TRBD1. Specimen: peripheral blood. Here the CDR3 reads CASSRKTQGALSGYTF. CDR3 DNA sequence: TGCGCCAGCAGCCGGAAAACGCAGGGGGCGTTGTCTGGCTACACCTTC.